The 21 T cell receptor beta chains given below trace back to one sample, sequenced in a study of blood T cell repertoires in COVID-19. Profiled with immunoSEQ multiplex PCR; TCRdb holds only in-frame clones, not every one. The sample comprises some 180,000 clones, roughly 91% of which are singletons, and approximately 2% rests with the top ten. What was sequenced was peripheral blood. The receptor source for this set is a man aged 50 to 60 who had recovered from COVID-19.

There are a few counts of this clone. The CDR3 sequence is CASSQDSSNQPQHF. The CDR3 region has the DNA TGTGCCAGCAGCCAAGATAGCAGCAATCAGCCCCAGCATTTT. The rearrangement uses TRBV4-2 and TRBJ1-5, with unresolved D. The CDR3 is 14 residues long. Per germline, CDR1 LGHNA and CDR2 YNFKEQ. Deletions cut 0 bases from V and 1 base from J, with 4 bases between.

CDR3 amino acids: CASRRTGSFTDTQYF. In DNA form, the CDR3 reads TGTGCCAGCAGACGGACAGGGTCCTTCACAGATACGCAGTATTTT. The rearrangement links TRBV7-3 to TRBJ2-3; 8 bases are shared with TRBD1. CDR1 is SGHTA and CDR2 is FQGTGA in the germline V gene. Trimming took 6 bases from V and 2 from J; bases not matched to a gene: 7. There are 15 residues in the CDR3. Full variable domain (rest looked up from reference TRBV7-3 and TRBJ2-3): GAGVSQTPSNKVTEKGKYVELRCDPISGHTALYWYRQSLGQGPEFLIYFQGTGAADDSGLPNDRFFAVRPEGSVSTLKIQRTERGDSAVYLCASRRTGSFTDTQYFGPGTRLTVL.

V gene TRBV10-3 combines with J gene TRBJ2-5, with D perhaps matching TRBD2 (6 bases). The CDR3 contains 14 residues. The V gene's germline CDR1 is ENHRY and CDR2 SYGVKD. V shed 6 bases and J shed 0 bases, with 11 bases lying between them. The DNA for the CDR3 is TGTGCCATCAGCCCCCGGGACTACCAAGAGACCCAGTACTTC. This codes for CAISPRDYQETQYF.

The chain recombines TRBV9 with TRBJ2-7; D possibly corresponds to TRBD1 (6 bases). Between the trimmed V and J ends, which lost 4 bases and 0 bases, there was a span of 11 bases. The CDR3 runs 14 residues. Germline V gives CDR1 SGDLS, CDR2 YYNGEE. CDR3 nucleotides: TGTGCCAGCAGCATCGGACAGTTCTCCTACGAGCAGTACTTC. Amino acids: CASSIGQFSYEQYF.

This chain uses TRBV4-3 with TRBJ1-1; D ambiguous. CDR1 and CDR2 from the germline V gene are LGHNA and YSLEER. Between the trimmed V and J ends, which lost 0 bases and 1 base, there was a span of 9 bases. This CDR3 is built from 15 residues. CDR3 protein: CASSQDFAPNTEAFF. CDR3 coding DNA: TGCGCCAGCAGCCAAGATTTCGCGCCGAACACTGAAGCTTTCTTT.

In DNA form, the CDR3 reads TGTGCCAGCAGCTTAATGCGGGGGGGTTACCAAGAGACCCAGTACTTC. Translation gives CASSLMRGGYQETQYF. The chain couples TRBV7-2 to TRBJ2-5; 9 bases agree with TRBD2. Germline CDR1 reads SGHTA; CDR2 reads FQGNSA. With V trimmed by 2 bases and J by 0 bases, 4 bases remained unmatched. The CDR3 length is 16 residues.

The chain employs TRBV13 and TRBJ1-1; 8 nucleotides match TRBD1. Germline CDR1 is PRHDT and CDR2 is FYEKMQ (reference sequence). The CDR3 totals 16 residues. V shed 5 bases, J shed 5 bases, and the junction held 13 bases outside the gene matches. The DNA of the CDR3 is TGTGCCAGCAGCCGACAGGGGAGTCTTCTTGGGACTGAAGCTTTCTTT. Its protein product is CASSRQGSLLGTEAFF.

J is TRBJ2-3 and V is TRBV19; 7 bases are a match to TRBD2. Germline trimming cut 3 bases from V and 5 bases from J; bases unmatched to any gene: 5. CDR3 length: 14 amino acids. Germline V gives CDR1 LNHDA, CDR2 SQIVND (reference sequence). CDR3 region: CASSILAGQDTQYF. The CDR3 DNA sequence: TGTGCCAGTAGTATCTTAGCGGGTCAAGATACGCAGTATTTT. The full variable domain, with the rest looked up from reference TRBV19 and TRBJ2-3, is DGGITQSPKYLFRKEGQNVTLSCEQNLNHDAMYWYRQDPGQGLRLIYYSQIVNDFQKGDIAEGYSVSREKKESFPLTVTSAQKNPTAFYLCASSILAGQDTQYFGPGTRLTVL.

This chain uses TRBV6-1 with TRBJ1-2; D is uncertain. The CDR3 is 14 residues long. The V end lost 3 bases, the J end lost 5 bases, and 13 bases lay between the germline ends. Germline loops: CDR1 MNHNS, CDR2 SASEGT. CDR3 nucleotide sequence: TGTGCCAGCAGTGATCCGCCAGGCGCGTATGGCTACACCTTC. It translates to CASSDPPGAYGYTF.

The chain uses TRBV20-1 and TRBJ1-1; D is possibly TRBD1 (6 bases). V shed 6 bases and J shed 7 bases, with 12 bases lying between them. The CDR3 runs 11 residues. The germline V gene has CDR1 DFQATT and CDR2 SNEGSKA (reference sequence). The CDR3 sequence is CSAQRGGEAFF. CDR3 in DNA: TGCAGTGCCCAGAGGGGGGGTGAAGCTTTCTTT.

The chain employs TRBV18 and TRBJ2-7; TRBD2 aligns across 9 bases. The V gene's germline CDR1 is KGHSH and CDR2 LQKENI. V gave up 2 bases and J gave up 4 bases; unmatched junction bases: 9. CDR3 length: 16 amino acids. The CDR3 sequence is CASSPNSGLAGYEQYF. The CDR3, as DNA: TGTGCCAGCTCACCAAATTCGGGACTAGCCGGGTACGAGCAGTACTTC.

This clone appeared a single time. The chain employs TRBV5-5 and TRBJ2-1; D gene ambiguous. The V gene lost 2 bases and the J gene lost 4 bases, with 10 bases spanning the gap. Germline CDR1 reads SGHKS; CDR2 reads YYEKEE (reference sequence). This CDR3 has 14 amino acids. In DNA form, the CDR3 reads TGTGCCAGCAGCTTTGACAAGTTATACAATGAGCAGTTCTTC. Translation: CASSFDKLYNEQFF.

The V and J genes are TRBV6-1 and TRBJ2-7; 10 positions agree with TRBD2. Germline CDR1 reads MNHNS; CDR2 reads SASEGT. The CDR3 totals 13 residues. The trim removed 5 bases at V and 4 bases at J, leaving 2 bases unmatched. CDR3 region: CASSSSGGYEQYF. The CDR3 DNA reads TGTGCCAGCAGTTCTAGCGGGGGATACGAGCAGTACTTC.

The chain links TRBV19 to TRBJ1-2; D is perhaps TRBD1 (6 bases). CDR1 and CDR2 (germline): LNHDA, SQIVND (reference sequence). The CDR3 has 13 amino acids. V dropped 7 bases and J dropped 6 bases, with 15 bases sitting between them. For the CDR3, the DNA is TGTGCCAGTACCACCACAGGGCAAGATGGCTACACCTTC. Protein sequence: CASTTTGQDGYTF.

The chain uses TRBV19 and TRBJ1-4; D gene unclear. In germline, CDR1 is LNHDA, CDR2 SQIVND (reference sequence). Trimming removed 2 bases at V and 8 bases at J, with 21 bases between. The length of the CDR3 is 17 residues. CDR3 sequence (DNA): TGTGCCAGTAGTATAAGCCCTTGGATCTCTCCGGGGGAAAAACTGTTTTTT. This translates into CASSISPWISPGEKLFF.

The table lists this clone with a count of one. The chain recombines TRBV7-2 with TRBJ1-2; D is possibly TRBD1 (5 bases). The CDR3 sequence is 14 residues long. Germline V gene lookup returns CDR1 SGHTA and CDR2 FQGNSA. The V and J ends lost 5 bases and 6 bases respectively, with 16 bases between them. In nucleotides, the CDR3 is TGTGCCAGCAGCCCCCCTCGAGCGGGGGATGGCTACACCTTC. It codes for CASSPPRAGDGYTF.

The chain has TRBV21-1 and TRBJ1-6; TRBD1, the D gene given by the table, was not confirmed from the DNA. TRBV21-1 is a pseudogene. The CDR3 totals 17 residues. The CDR3 reads CASSTDTWDRVHSPLHF. In DNA form, the CDR3 reads TGTGCCAGCAGCACCGACACCTGGGACAGGGTTCATTCACCCCTCCACTTT.

The gene calls are TRBV27 and TRBJ2-3; tentatively, D is TRBD2 (6 bases). The V gene's germline CDR1 is MNHEY and CDR2 SMNVEV (reference sequence). V lost 6 bases to trimming and J lost 6 bases, with 16 bases between them. The CDR3 has 14 residues. The CDR3 DNA reads as TGTGCCAGCAGCCGCGGGACGTGGGGGGATACGCAGTATTTT. Its protein is CASSRGTWGDTQYF.

This chain links TRBV27 with TRBJ2-4; 10 nucleotides match TRBD1. Per germline, CDR1 MNHEY and CDR2 SMNVEV (reference sequence). This CDR3 comprises 17 residues. V was pared by 5 bases and J by 4 bases, with 11 bases of the junction left unmatched. CDR3 region: CASSLAGLGQGKNIQYF. CDR3 in DNA: TGTGCCAGCAGTCTAGCCGGTCTGGGACAGGGGAAAAACATTCAGTACTTC.

The V and J genes are TRBV10-3 and TRBJ2-7; D may be TRBD2 (6 bases). The germline CDR1 and CDR2 sequences are ENHRY and SYGVKD. CDR3 length: 15 residues. Trimming shortened V by 7 bases and J by 5 bases, and 21 bases separated the two germline ends. The CDR3 region is CAINTTVAGTHEQYF. CDR3 DNA sequence: TGTGCCATCAACACCACAGTCGCGGGAACTCACGAGCAGTACTTC.

V usage is TRBV7-2 and J usage is TRBJ1-1; 10 nucleotides line up with TRBD1. Losses at the gene ends were 1 base for V and 4 bases for J; bases not matched to a gene: 3. CDR1 and CDR2 (germline): SGHTA, FQGNSA. CDR3 length: 15 residues. Written as DNA, the CDR3 is TGTGCCAGCAGCTTAGGGCGGACAGGGGGCACTGAAGCTTTCTTT. This gives the protein CASSLGRTGGTEAFF.